The source of this TCR beta chain is a study of T cell responses to AZD1222 COVID-19 vaccine (dated by TCRdb to the early 2020s). In the study overall: AZD1222 recipients with second doses at about 4 weeks or about 12 weeks were pooled, because spike-specific TCR depth and breadth did not differ between schedules. Trial participants were enrolled by age into 18-55, 56-69 and 70-plus year subgroups, with around 140, 26 and 57 TCR-sequenced participants respectively. TCR sequencing was performed for roughly 250 trial participants, of whom about 210 were given two doses of AZD1222 and some 25 were given two doses of MenACWY control vaccine.

General findings and caveats noted by the study authors: Vaccine-associated CD4 TCRs spanned the whole spike protein, with dominant responses in regions 160-218 and 743-854. Epitopes outside the regions mutated in the B.1.351 and B.1.1.7 variants were reportedly recognized by nearly half of the unique spike-specific TCRs. Most participants were white British and females outnumbered males, and the authors suggested that clonal diversity may have been underestimated. The 56-69-year group was small, and its depth increase did not reach significance, likely because of low power. After two AZD1222 doses, spike-specific TCR breadth and depth were significantly higher than at day 0 and than in MenACWY recipients. Because no day 14 peak-response samples were available, the repertoires could be characterized only after the peak T cell response. Conclusions about previously exposed vaccinees were limited because only a handful of AZD1222 recipients were SARS-CoV-2 seropositive at baseline.

The CDR3 regions of human TCRbeta chains were analyzed by immunosequencing. Per the original workflow: TCRs in the repertoires were matched against a reference library of SARS-CoV-2-specific TCRs that had been generated with the MIRA antigen-specificity platform. Breadth meant the fraction of unique TCRs that were SARS-CoV-2-associated, whereas depth meant the fraction of total T cells that were SARS-CoV-2-associated. Using the MIRA data, every spike-specific TCR was mapped to the spike region that the TCR reacted to and assigned to either a CD4 or a CD8 class. Log10-transformed breadth and depth values were compared by one-way ANOVA with Sidak's multiple comparisons tests. TCRdb re-hosts the immuneACCESS table, in-frame sequences only. Its copies lack some clones; in the studies checked, an unresolved V gene accounts for under half of them, and the cause for the rest is not known. V and J calls and clone size follow that table, whereas D and trimming were derived from the DNA. Across this sample there are approximately 150,000 clones, with more than 90% seen only once. 1.6% of the sample lies in the top ten.

Taken from the germline V gene (reference sequence), the CDR1 and CDR2 loops are SGHNT and YYREEE. Its CDR3 holds 13 amino acids, cysteine through phenylalanine. CDR3 DNA only is kept here, 39 bases in frame from base 1. The junction shows trimming of 3 bases on V and 8 bases on J, plus 14 bases between the germline ends. Comment on this clone: The antigen it binds to is not known. There are no base qualities to consult, and no much larger clone falls within one base.

In the paper's terms, the time point label means: baseline before first vaccination. Samples from vaccinated people were obtained from the UK trials COV001 and COV002, which included a single-blind randomized controlled phase 2/3 trial of AZD1222 (ChAdOx1 nCoV-19) in healthy adults. For TCRbeta chain sequencing, PBMC samples were collected from trial participants at day 0 and at day 28 after the second dose. This sequence was found in an adult in good health. The specimen was peripheral blood, collected on day 0 of AZD1222 vaccination. The V and J genes are TRBV5-4 and TRBJ1-1; the D gene cannot be named for sure. CDR3 region: CASSSPAQREAFF. At the DNA level, the sequence is TGTGCCAGCAGCTCCCCAGCCCAGAGGGAAGCTTTCTTT.